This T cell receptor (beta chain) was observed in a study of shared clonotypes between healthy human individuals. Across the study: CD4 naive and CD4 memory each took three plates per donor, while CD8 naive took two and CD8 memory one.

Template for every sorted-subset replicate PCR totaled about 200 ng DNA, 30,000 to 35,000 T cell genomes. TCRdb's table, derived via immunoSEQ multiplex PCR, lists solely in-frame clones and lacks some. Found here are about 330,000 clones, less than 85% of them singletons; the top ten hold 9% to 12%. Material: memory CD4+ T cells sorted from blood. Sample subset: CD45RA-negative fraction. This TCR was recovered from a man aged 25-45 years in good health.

CDR3 nucleotides: TGCGCCAGCAGTTCACGGGTGGACACCGGGGAGCTGTTTTTT. Encoded protein: CASSSRVDTGELFF. The chain uses TRBV10-1 and TRBJ2-2; D is unresolved. Germline CDR1 and CDR2: WNHNN and SYGVQD (reference sequence). There are 14 residues in the CDR3. V was cut by 5 bases and J by 3 bases, with 10 bases left in between.